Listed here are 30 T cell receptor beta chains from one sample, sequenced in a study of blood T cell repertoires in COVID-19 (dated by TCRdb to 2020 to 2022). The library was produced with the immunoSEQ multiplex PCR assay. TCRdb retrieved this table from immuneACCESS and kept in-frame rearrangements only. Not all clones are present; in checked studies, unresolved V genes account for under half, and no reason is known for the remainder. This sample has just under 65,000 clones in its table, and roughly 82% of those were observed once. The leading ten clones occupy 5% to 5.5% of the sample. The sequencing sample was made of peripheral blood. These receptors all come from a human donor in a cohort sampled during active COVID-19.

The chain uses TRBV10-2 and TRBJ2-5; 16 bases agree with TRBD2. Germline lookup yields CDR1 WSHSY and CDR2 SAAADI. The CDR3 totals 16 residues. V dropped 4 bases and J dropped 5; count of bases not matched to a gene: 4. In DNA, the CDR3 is TGCGCCAGCAGTGCGGGACTAGCGGGGGGGCCGGAGACCCAGTACTTC. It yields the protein CASSAGLAGGPETQYF.

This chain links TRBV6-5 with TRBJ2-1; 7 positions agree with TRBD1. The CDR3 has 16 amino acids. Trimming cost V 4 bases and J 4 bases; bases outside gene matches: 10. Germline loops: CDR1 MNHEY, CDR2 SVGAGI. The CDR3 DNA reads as TGTGCCAGCAGTTCATACAGGGGATTGCAGTACAATGAGCAGTTCTTC. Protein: CASSSYRGLQYNEQFF.

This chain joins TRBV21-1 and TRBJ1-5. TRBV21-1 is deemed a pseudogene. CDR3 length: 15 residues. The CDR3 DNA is TGTGCCAGCAGGGTGAGGTGGGGGGGCAATCAGCCCCAGCATTTT. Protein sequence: CASRVRWGGNQPQHF.

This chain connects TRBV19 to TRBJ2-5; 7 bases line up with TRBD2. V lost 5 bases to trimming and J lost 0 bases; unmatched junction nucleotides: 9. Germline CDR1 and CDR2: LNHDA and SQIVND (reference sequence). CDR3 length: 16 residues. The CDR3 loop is CASSAAGRGYQETQYF. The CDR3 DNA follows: TGTGCCAGTAGTGCGGCAGGGCGGGGGTACCAAGAGACCCAGTACTTC.

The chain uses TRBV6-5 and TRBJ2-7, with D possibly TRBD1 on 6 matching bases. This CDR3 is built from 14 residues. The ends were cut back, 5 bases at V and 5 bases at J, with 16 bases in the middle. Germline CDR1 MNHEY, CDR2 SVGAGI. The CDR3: CASSQSIQGNEQYF. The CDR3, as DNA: TGTGCCAGCAGTCAGTCGATACAGGGAAACGAGCAGTACTTC.

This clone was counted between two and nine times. CDR3 DNA sequence: TGTGCCAGCAGTCAAACAGGGCTACGTGAAGCTTTCTTT. Its protein product is CASSQTGLREAFF. The rearrangement links TRBV3-1 (or the pseudogene TRBV3-2) to TRBJ1-1, with a tentative D call TRBD1 (6 bases). Germline lookup yields CDR1 LGHDT and CDR2 YNNKEL (reference sequence). V was shortened by 6 bases and J by 7 bases, with 15 bases between the two germline ends. The CDR3 consists of 13 residues.

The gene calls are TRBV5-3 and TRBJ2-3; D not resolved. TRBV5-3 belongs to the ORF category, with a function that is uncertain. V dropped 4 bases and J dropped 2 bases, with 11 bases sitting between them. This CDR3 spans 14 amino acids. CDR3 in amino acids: CARSGAATTDTQYF. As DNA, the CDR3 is TGTGCCAGAAGCGGCGCGGCTACCACAGATACGCAGTATTTT.

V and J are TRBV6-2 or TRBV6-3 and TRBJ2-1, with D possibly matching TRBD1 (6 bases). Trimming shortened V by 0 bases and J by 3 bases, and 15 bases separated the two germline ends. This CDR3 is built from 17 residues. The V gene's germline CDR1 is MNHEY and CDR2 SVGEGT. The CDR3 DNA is TGTGCCAGCAGTTACTCTAAGGACAGCCGTTACTACAATGAGCAGTTCTTC. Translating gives CASSYSKDSRYYNEQFF.

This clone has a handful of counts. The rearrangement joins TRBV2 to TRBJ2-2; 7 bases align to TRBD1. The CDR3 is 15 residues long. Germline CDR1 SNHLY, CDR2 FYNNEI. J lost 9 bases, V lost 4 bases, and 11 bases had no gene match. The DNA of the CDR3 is TGTGCCAGCAGTGGCTTGGCAGGGGGATTCCGGGAGCTGTTTTTT. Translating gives CASSGLAGGFRELFF.

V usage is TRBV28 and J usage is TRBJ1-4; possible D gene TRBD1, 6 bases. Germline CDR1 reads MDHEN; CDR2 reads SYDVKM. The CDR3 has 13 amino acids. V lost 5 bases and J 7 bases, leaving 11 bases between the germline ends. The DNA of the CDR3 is TGTGCCAGCAGTCCCTCCAGGGGTGAAAAACTGTTTTTT. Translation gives CASSPSRGEKLFF.

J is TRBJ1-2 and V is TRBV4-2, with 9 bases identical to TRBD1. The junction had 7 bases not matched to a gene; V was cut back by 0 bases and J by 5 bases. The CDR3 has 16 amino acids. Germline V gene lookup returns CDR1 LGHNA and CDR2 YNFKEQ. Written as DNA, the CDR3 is TGTGCCAGCAGCCAAGATCAAATGGGACAGGGATATGGCTACACCTTC. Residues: CASSQDQMGQGYGYTF.

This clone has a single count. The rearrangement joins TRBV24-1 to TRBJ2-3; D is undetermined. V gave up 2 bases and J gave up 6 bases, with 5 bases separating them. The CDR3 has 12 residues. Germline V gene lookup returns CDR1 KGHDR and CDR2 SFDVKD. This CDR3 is CATSDSSDTQYF. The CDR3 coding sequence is TGTGCCACCAGTGATTCGTCTGATACGCAGTATTTT.

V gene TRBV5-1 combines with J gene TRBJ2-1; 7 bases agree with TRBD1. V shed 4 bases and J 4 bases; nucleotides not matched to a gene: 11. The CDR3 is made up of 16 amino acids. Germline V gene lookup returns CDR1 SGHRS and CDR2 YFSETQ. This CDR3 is CASSPGQWGGYNEQFF. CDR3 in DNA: TGCGCCAGCAGCCCGGGACAGTGGGGCGGTTACAATGAGCAGTTCTTC.

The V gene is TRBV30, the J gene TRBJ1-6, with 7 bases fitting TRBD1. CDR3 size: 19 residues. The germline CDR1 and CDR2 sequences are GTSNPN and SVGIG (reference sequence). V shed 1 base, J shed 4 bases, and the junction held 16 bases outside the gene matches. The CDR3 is CAWSAGTDEYPDYNSPLHF. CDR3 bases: TGTGCCTGGAGTGCCGGGACAGACGAATATCCAGATTATAATTCACCCCTCCACTTT.

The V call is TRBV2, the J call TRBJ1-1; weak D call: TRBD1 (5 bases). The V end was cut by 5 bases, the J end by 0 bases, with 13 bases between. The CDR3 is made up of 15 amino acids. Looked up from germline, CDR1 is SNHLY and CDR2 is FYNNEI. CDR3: CASSQHRNLNTEAFF. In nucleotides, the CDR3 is TGTGCCAGCAGTCAACACAGGAATTTGAACACTGAAGCTTTCTTT. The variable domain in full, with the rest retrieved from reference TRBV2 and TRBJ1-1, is EPEVTQTPSHQVTQMGQEVILRCVPISNHLYFYWYRQILGQKVEFLVSFYNNEISEKSEIFDDQFSVERPDGSNFTLKIRSTKLEDSAMYFCASSQHRNLNTEAFFGQGTRLTVV.

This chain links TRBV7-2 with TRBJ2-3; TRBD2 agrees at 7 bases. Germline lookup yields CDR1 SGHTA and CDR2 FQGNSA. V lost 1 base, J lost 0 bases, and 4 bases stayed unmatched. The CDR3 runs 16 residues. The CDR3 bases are TGTGCCAGCAGCTTAGGTTCAGCGGGGAGCACAGATACGCAGTATTTT. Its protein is CASSLGSAGSTDTQYF. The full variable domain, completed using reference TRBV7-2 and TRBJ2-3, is GAGVSQSPSNKVTEKGKDVELRCDPISGHTALYWYRQSLGQGLEFLIYFQGNSAPDKSGLPSDRFSAERTGGSVSTLTIQRTQQEDSAVYLCASSLGSAGSTDTQYFGPGTRLTVL.

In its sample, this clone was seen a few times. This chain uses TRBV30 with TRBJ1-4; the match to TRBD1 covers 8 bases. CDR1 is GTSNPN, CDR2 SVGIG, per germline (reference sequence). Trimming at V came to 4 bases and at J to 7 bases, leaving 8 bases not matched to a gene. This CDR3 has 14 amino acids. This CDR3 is CAWTRTGSGEKLFF. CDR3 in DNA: TGTGCCTGGACCAGGACAGGGAGTGGTGAAAAACTGTTTTTT.

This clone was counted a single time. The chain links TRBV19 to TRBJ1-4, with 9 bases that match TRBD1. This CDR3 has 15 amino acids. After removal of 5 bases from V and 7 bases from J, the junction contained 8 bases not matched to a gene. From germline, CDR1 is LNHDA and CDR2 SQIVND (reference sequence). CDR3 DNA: TGTGCCAGTAGTTCAACCGGGACAGGGCGTGAAAAACTGTTTTTT. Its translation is CASSSTGTGREKLFF.

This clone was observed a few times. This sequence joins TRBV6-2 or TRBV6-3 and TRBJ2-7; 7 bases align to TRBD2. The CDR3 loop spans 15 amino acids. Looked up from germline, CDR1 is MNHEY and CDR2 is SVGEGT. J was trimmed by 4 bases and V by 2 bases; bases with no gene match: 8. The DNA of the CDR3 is TGTGCCAGCAGTTACGGAGCTAGCGGTTTATACGAGCAGTACTTC. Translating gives CASSYGASGLYEQYF.

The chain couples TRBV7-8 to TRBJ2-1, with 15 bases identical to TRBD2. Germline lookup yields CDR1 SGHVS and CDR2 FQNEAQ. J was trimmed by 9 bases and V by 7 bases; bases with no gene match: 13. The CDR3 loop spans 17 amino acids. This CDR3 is CASTPIAGLAGGGEQFF. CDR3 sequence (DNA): TGTGCCAGCACCCCCATTGCGGGACTAGCGGGGGGAGGTGAGCAGTTCTTC.

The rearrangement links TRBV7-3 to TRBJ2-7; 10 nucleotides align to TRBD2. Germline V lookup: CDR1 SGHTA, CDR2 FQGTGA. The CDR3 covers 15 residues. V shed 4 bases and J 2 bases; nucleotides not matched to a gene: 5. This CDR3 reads CASSSLAGDPYEQYF. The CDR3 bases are TGTGCCAGCAGCTCCCTAGCGGGGGACCCCTACGAGCAGTACTTC.

CDR3 residues: CASSLGTVQETQYF. The CDR3 DNA is TGTGCCAGCAGCTTGGGGACAGTCCAAGAGACCCAGTACTTC. The chain has TRBV5-6 and TRBJ2-5, with D perhaps matching TRBD1 (6 bases). V was shortened by 0 bases and J by 1 base, with 7 bases between the two germline ends. This CDR3 spans 14 amino acids. Per germline, CDR1 SGHDT and CDR2 YYEEEE.

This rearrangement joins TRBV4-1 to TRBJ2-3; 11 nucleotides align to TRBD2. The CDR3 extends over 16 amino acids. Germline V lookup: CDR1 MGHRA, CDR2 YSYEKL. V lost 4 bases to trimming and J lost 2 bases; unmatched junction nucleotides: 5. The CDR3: CASSLVLAGDTDTQYF. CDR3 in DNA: TGCGCCAGCAGCCTAGTACTAGCGGGGGACACAGATACGCAGTATTTT.

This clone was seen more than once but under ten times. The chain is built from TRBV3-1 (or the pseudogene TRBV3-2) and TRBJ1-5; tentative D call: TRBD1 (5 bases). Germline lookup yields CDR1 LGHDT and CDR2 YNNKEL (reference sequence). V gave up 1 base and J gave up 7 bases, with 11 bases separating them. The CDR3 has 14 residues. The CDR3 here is CASSQGSGKQPQHF. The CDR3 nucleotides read TGTGCCAGCAGCCAAGGGTCAGGGAAGCAGCCCCAGCATTTT.

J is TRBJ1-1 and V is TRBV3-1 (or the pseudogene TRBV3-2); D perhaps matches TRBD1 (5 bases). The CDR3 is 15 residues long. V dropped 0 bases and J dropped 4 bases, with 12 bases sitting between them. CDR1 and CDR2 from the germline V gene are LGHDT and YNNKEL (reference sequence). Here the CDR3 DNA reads TGTGCCAGCAGCCAAGATTTCGGGGGGGGCACTGAAGCTTTCTTT. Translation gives CASSQDFGGGTEAFF.

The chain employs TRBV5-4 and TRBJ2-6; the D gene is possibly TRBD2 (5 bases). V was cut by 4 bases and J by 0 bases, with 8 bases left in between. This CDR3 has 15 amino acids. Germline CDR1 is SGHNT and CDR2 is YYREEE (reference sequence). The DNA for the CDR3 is TGTGCCAGCAGCCAACGGGACTCTGGGGCCAACGTCCTGACTTTC. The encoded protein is CASSQRDSGANVLTF.

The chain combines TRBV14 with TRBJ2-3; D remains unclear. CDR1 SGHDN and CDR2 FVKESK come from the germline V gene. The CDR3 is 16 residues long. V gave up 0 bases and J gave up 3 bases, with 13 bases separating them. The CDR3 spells CASSQELNGITDTQYF. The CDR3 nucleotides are TGTGCCAGCAGCCAAGAACTCAACGGTATAACAGATACGCAGTATTTT.

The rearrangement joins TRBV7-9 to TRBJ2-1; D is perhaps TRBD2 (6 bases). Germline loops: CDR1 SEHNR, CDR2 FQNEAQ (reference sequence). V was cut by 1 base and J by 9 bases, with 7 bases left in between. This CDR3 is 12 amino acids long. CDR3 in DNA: TGTGCCAGCAGCTTAGACGGGGGTGAGCAGTTCTTC. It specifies CASSLDGGEQFF.

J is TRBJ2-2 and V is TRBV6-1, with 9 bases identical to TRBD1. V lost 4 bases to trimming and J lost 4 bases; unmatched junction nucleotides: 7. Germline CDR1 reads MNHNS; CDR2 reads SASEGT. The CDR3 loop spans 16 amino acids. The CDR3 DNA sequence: TGTGCCAGCAGTGTGGGACAGGGACGAGGCACCGGGGAGCTGTTTTTT. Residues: CASSVGQGRGTGELFF.

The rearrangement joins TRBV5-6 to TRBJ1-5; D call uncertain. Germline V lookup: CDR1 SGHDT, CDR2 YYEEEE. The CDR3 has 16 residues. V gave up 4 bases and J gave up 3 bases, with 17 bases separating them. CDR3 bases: TGTGCCAGCAGCAAGACGGGGTTTGGGTCCAATCAGCCCCAGCATTTT. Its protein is CASSKTGFGSNQPQHF. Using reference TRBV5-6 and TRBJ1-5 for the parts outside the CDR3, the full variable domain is DAGVTQSPTHLIKTRGQQVTLRCSPKSGHDTVSWYQQALGQGPQFIFQYYEEEERQRGNFPDRFSGHQFPNYSSELNVNALLLGDSALYLCASSKTGFGSNQPQHFGDGTRLSIL.